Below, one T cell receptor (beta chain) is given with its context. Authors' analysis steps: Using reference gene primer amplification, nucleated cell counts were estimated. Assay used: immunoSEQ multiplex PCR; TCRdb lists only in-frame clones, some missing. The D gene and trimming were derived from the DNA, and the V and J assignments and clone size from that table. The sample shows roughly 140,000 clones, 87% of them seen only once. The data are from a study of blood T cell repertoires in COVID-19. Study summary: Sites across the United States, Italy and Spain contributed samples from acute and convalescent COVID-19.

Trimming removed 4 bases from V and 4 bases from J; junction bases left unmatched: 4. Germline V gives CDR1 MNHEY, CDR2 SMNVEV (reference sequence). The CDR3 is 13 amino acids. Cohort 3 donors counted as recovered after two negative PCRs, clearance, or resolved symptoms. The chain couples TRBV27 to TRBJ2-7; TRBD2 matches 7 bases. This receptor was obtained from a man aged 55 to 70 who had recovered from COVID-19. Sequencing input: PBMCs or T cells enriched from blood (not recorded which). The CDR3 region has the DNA TGTGCCAGCAGTTCGCGCGGGGGTTACGAGCAGTACTTC. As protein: CASSSRGGYEQYF.